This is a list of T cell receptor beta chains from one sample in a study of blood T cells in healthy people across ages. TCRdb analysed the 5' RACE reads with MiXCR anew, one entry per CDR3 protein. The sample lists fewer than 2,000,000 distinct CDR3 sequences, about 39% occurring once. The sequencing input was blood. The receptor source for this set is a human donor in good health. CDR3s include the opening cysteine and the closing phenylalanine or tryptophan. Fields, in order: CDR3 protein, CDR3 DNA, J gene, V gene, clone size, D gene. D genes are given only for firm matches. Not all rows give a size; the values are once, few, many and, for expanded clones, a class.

CDR3aa: CARPFEETQYF
CDR3nt: TGTGCCAGACCCTTCGAAGAGACCCAGTACTTC
j_gene: TRBJ2-5
v_gene: TRBV6-4
abundance: .
d_gene: .

CDR3aa: CASSKGPSREETQYF
CDR3nt: TGTGCCAGCAGCAAAGGTCCATCACGAGAAGAGACCCAGTACTTC
j_gene: TRBJ2-5
v_gene: TRBV9
abundance: few
d_gene: .

CDR3aa: CASSQVNPDTQYF
CDR3nt: TGCGCCAGCAGCCAAGTGAATCCAGATACGCAGTATTTT
j_gene: TRBJ2-3
v_gene: TRBV4-3
abundance: .
d_gene: .

CDR3aa: CATSRDQTVLEAFF
CDR3nt: TGTGCCACCAGCAGAGATCAGACAGTTCTTGAAGCTTTCTTT
j_gene: TRBJ1-1
v_gene: TRBV15
abundance: .
d_gene: .

CDR3aa: CSVESGALQETQYF
CDR3nt: TGCAGCGTTGAAAGCGGGGCGCTCCAAGAGACCCAGTACTTC
j_gene: TRBJ2-5
v_gene: TRBV29-1
abundance: .
d_gene: TRBD2

CDR3aa: CASSLGYGISTDTQYF
CDR3nt: TGTGCCAGCAGTTTAGGTTACGGCATCAGCACAGATACGCAGTATTTT
j_gene: TRBJ2-3
v_gene: TRBV27
abundance: .
d_gene: .

CDR3aa: CAIRDGSNEKLFF
CDR3nt: TGTGCCATCAGGGACGGCTCTAATGAAAAACTGTTTTTT
j_gene: TRBJ1-4
v_gene: TRBV10-3
abundance: .
d_gene: .

CDR3aa: CSLRDTDTQYF
CDR3nt: TGCAGCCTCAGAGACACAGATACGCAGTATTTT
j_gene: TRBJ2-3
v_gene: TRBV29-1
abundance: .
d_gene: .

CDR3aa: CSARAAGLRPYEQYF
CDR3nt: TGCAGTGCTAGAGCAGCGGGACTCCGCCCCTACGAGCAGTACTTC
j_gene: TRBJ2-7
v_gene: TRBV20-1
abundance: .
d_gene: TRBD2

CDR3aa: CASTQSTGVTSGANVLTF
CDR3nt: TGTGCCAGCACGCAAAGCACAGGTGTGACCTCTGGGGCCAACGTCTTGACTTTC
j_gene: TRBJ2-6
v_gene: TRBV6-1
abundance: .
d_gene: .

CDR3aa: CASSYEGAREPQHF
CDR3nt: TGTGCCAGCAGTTACGAGGGGGCGCGAGAGCCCCAGCATTTT
j_gene: TRBJ1-5
v_gene: TRBV6-6
abundance: .
d_gene: TRBD1

CDR3aa: CASSLEGRGPTYEQYF
CDR3nt: TGCGCCAGCAGCTTGGAGGGCCGGGGACCCACCTACGAGCAGTACTTC
j_gene: TRBJ2-7
v_gene: TRBV5-1
abundance: few
d_gene: .

CDR3aa: CSAGLPGTSGQLGPIDTQYF
CDR3nt: TGCAGTGCCGGGCTACCCGGGACTAGCGGACAATTGGGGCCCATCGATACGCAGTATTTT
j_gene: TRBJ2-3
v_gene: TRBV20-1
abundance: many
d_gene: TRBD2

CDR3aa: CASSSVGEQYF
CDR3nt: TGTGCCAGCAGTTCCGTGGGCGAGCAGTACTTC
j_gene: TRBJ2-7
v_gene: TRBV6-5
abundance: few
d_gene: .

CDR3aa: CASSLTGPHEKLFF
CDR3nt: TGTGCCAGCAGCCTTACCGGACCGCACGAAAAACTGTTTTTT
j_gene: TRBJ1-4
v_gene: TRBV7-9
abundance: .
d_gene: .

CDR3aa: CASSDSSGGLYEQYF
CDR3nt: TGTGCCAGCAGTGATTCTTCGGGGGGCCTGTACGAGCAGTACTTC
j_gene: TRBJ2-7
v_gene: TRBV2
abundance: .
d_gene: .

CDR3aa: CASSRNLNSPLHF
CDR3nt: TGTGCCAGCAGTCGGAACCTAAATTCACCCCTCCACTTT
j_gene: TRBJ1-6
v_gene: TRBV7-2
abundance: few
d_gene: .

CDR3aa: CASSVRGFSGANVLTF
CDR3nt: TGTGCCAGCAGCGTAAGAGGGTTCTCTGGGGCCAACGTCCTGACTTTC
j_gene: TRBJ2-6
v_gene: TRBV9
abundance: .
d_gene: .

CDR3aa: CASSVSPDREAFF
CDR3nt: TGTGCCAGCAGCGTCTCCCCGGACAGGGAAGCTTTCTTT
j_gene: TRBJ1-1
v_gene: TRBV9
abundance: few
d_gene: TRBD1

CDR3aa: CASSHPGRYEQYF
CDR3nt: TGCGCCAGCAGCCATCCAGGGAGGTACGAGCAGTACTTC
j_gene: TRBJ2-7
v_gene: TRBV4-1
abundance: few
d_gene: .

CDR3aa: CASSYSWYESYVQYF
CDR3nt: TGTGCCAGCAGTTACTCGTGGTACGAGAGCTACGTTCAGTACTTC
j_gene: TRBJ2-4
v_gene: TRBV6-5
abundance: once
d_gene: .

CDR3aa: CASSPSHSNQPQHF
CDR3nt: TGTGCCAGCAGCCCCTCGCACAGCAATCAGCCCCAGCATTTT
j_gene: TRBJ1-5
v_gene: TRBV5-5
abundance: few
d_gene: .

CDR3aa: CASSSGTGAYEQYF
CDR3nt: TGTGCCAGCAGCTCCGGGACAGGGGCCTACGAGCAGTACTTC
j_gene: TRBJ2-7
v_gene: TRBV5-1
abundance: many
d_gene: TRBD1

CDR3aa: CSAIPGHPNTEAFF
CDR3nt: TGCAGTGCTATCCCCGGACACCCGAACACTGAAGCTTTCTTT
j_gene: TRBJ1-1
v_gene: TRBV20-1
abundance: .
d_gene: .

CDR3aa: CASRWDRETEQFF
CDR3nt: TGTGCCAGCAGATGGGACAGGGAAACCGAGCAGTTCTTC
j_gene: TRBJ2-1
v_gene: TRBV12-3/TRBV12-4
abundance: .
d_gene: TRBD1

CDR3aa: CASSLAGGDEAFF
CDR3nt: TGCGCCAGCAGCTTGGCGGGAGGGGATGAAGCTTTCTTT
j_gene: TRBJ1-1
v_gene: TRBV5-1
abundance: .
d_gene: .

CDR3aa: CASSLGLPSQGVYGYTF
CDR3nt: TGCGCCAGCAGCTTGGGTCTCCCTTCCCAGGGGGTCTATGGCTACACCTTC
j_gene: TRBJ1-2
v_gene: TRBV5-1
abundance: .
d_gene: TRBD1

CDR3aa: CASSARTVWDEQYF
CDR3nt: TGTGCCAGCAGCGCCAGGACTGTGTGGGACGAGCAGTACTTC
j_gene: TRBJ2-7
v_gene: TRBV9
abundance: .
d_gene: .

CDR3aa: CASSEGTSGDNEQFF
CDR3nt: TGTGCCAGCAGTGAGGGAACTAGCGGGGACAATGAGCAGTTCTTC
j_gene: TRBJ2-1
v_gene: TRBV6-4
abundance: many
d_gene: TRBD2

CDR3aa: CASSLVGFGAYEQYF
CDR3nt: TGTGCCAGCAGCTTAGTGGGGTTCGGTGCCTACGAGCAGTACTTC
j_gene: TRBJ2-7
v_gene: TRBV11-2
abundance: .
d_gene: .

CDR3aa: CSARQGIVGGYTF
CDR3nt: TGCAGCGCGAGACAGGGAATAGTAGGTGGCTACACCTTC
j_gene: TRBJ1-2
v_gene: TRBV29-1
abundance: few
d_gene: TRBD1

CDR3aa: CASSRDRVSWVETGNTIYF
CDR3nt: TGTGCCAGCTCCCGGGACAGGGTATCCTGGGTGGAAACTGGAAACACCATATATTTT
j_gene: TRBJ1-3
v_gene: TRBV7-9
abundance: few
d_gene: TRBD1

CDR3aa: CASSPPGTDVQPQHF
CDR3nt: TGTGCCAGCAGCCCACCTGGGACAGACGTTCAGCCCCAGCATTTT
j_gene: TRBJ1-5
v_gene: TRBV7-9
abundance: .
d_gene: TRBD1

CDR3aa: CAISELRVGADTQYF
CDR3nt: TGTGCCATCAGTGAGTTACGTGTGGGTGCGGATACGCAGTATTTT
j_gene: TRBJ2-3
v_gene: TRBV10-3
abundance: .
d_gene: .

CDR3aa: CASSFGYGRANYGYTF
CDR3nt: TGCGCCAGCAGCTTTGGGTACGGCAGGGCTAACTATGGCTACACCTTC
j_gene: TRBJ1-2
v_gene: TRBV5-1
abundance: .
d_gene: .

CDR3aa: CASTRQGAPGRGTQYF
CDR3nt: TGTGCCAGCACCAGACAGGGGGCGCCAGGAAGAGGTACGCAGTATTTT
j_gene: TRBJ2-3
v_gene: TRBV12-3/TRBV12-4
abundance: .
d_gene: TRBD1

CDR3aa: CSARDWAGPSYEQYF
CDR3nt: TGCAGTGCTAGAGACTGGGCAGGACCATCCTACGAGCAGTACTTC
j_gene: TRBJ2-7
v_gene: TRBV20-1
abundance: few
d_gene: .

CDR3aa: CASSLSTAYGYTF
CDR3nt: TGTGCCAGCAGCTTGTCGACAGCTTATGGCTACACCTTC
j_gene: TRBJ1-2
v_gene: TRBV7-8
abundance: few
d_gene: .

CDR3aa: CSVDAGGRTDTQYF
CDR3nt: TGCAGCGTTGACGCAGGGGGCCGCACAGATACGCAGTATTTT
j_gene: TRBJ2-3
v_gene: TRBV29-1
abundance: .
d_gene: TRBD1

CDR3aa: CATSRDTRQGPRAFF
CDR3nt: TGTGCCACCAGCAGAGATACGAGACAGGGCCCTCGAGCTTTCTTT
j_gene: TRBJ1-1
v_gene: TRBV15
abundance: few
d_gene: TRBD1

CDR3aa: CSAVRNYGYTF
CDR3nt: TGCAGTGCGGTCCGTAACTATGGCTACACCTTC
j_gene: TRBJ1-2
v_gene: TRBV20-1
abundance: .
d_gene: .

CDR3aa: CASSIGTDTYEQYF
CDR3nt: TGTGCCAGCAGTATCGGGACCGATACCTACGAGCAGTACTTC
j_gene: TRBJ2-7
v_gene: TRBV6-2/TRBV6-3
abundance: few
d_gene: .

CDR3aa: CASSEASGGIHNEQFF
CDR3nt: TGCGCCAGCAGCGAGGCATCAGGGGGCATCCACAATGAGCAGTTCTTC
j_gene: TRBJ2-1
v_gene: TRBV7-9
abundance: .
d_gene: TRBD1

CDR3aa: CSARDRRAPNYGYTF
CDR3nt: TGCAGTGCTAGAGATCGGAGGGCGCCTAACTATGGCTACACCTTC
j_gene: TRBJ1-2
v_gene: TRBV20-1
abundance: .
d_gene: .

CDR3aa: CASSPRSAAPTDTQYF
CDR3nt: TGCGCCAGCAGCCCTAGGTCGGCTGCCCCGACTGATACGCAGTATTTT
j_gene: TRBJ2-3
v_gene: TRBV4-3
abundance: .
d_gene: .

CDR3aa: CASSVGGRGFVYEQYF
CDR3nt: TGTGCCAGCAGCGTAGGTGGCAGGGGATTCGTCTACGAGCAGTACTTC
j_gene: TRBJ2-7
v_gene: TRBV9
abundance: .
d_gene: .

CDR3aa: CATSRGHRTGSTDTQYF
CDR3nt: TGTGCCACCAGCAGAGGGCATCGGACAGGTAGCACAGATACGCAGTATTTT
j_gene: TRBJ2-3
v_gene: TRBV15
abundance: .
d_gene: TRBD1